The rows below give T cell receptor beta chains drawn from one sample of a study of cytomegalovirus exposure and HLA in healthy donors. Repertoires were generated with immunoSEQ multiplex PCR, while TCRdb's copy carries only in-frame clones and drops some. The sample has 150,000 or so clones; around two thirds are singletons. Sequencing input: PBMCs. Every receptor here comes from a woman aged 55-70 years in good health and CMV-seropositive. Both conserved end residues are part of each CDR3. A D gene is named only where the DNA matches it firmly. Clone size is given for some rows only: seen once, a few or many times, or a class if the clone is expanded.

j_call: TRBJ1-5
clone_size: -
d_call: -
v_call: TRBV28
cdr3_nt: TGTGCCAGCAGTTCGGGTCAGCCCCAGCATTTT
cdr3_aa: CASSSGQPQHF

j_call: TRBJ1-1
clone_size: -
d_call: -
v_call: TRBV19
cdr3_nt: TGTGCCAGTAGTATGCGCCAGGGGTGGGGAACTGAAGCTTTCTTT
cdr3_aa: CASSMRQGWGTEAFF

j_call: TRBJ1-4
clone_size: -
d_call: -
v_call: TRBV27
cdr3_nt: TGTGCCAGCAGTCCCCGGGAAGGGAGGGGTTCTGGGGAAAAACTGTTTTTT
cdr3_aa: CASSPREGRGSGEKLFF

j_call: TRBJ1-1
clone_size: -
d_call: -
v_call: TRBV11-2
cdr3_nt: TGTGCCAGCAGCTTAGTGGAGGTTCGCACTGAAGCTTTCTTT
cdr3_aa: CASSLVEVRTEAFF

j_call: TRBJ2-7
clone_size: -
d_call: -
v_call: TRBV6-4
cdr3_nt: TGTGCCAGCAGTGACCCGTGGCACAGAAGAATATACGAGCAGTACTTC
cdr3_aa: CASSDPWHRRIYEQYF

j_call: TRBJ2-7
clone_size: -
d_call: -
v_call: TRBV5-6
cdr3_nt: TGTGCCAGCAGCGAACCCGGGATTCCCTACGAGCAGTACTTC
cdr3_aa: CASSEPGIPYEQYF

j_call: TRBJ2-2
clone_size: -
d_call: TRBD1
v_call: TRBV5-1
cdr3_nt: TGCGCCAGCAGCCTGGACAGGGGGGAATTAGTATGGACCGGGGAGCTGTTTTTT
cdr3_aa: CASSLDRGELVWTGELFF

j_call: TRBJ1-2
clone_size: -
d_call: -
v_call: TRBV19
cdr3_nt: TGTGCCAGTAGTATAACAGCGGAGAACTATGGCTACACCTTC
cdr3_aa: CASSITAENYGYTF

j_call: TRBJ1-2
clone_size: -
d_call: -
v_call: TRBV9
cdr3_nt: TGTGCCAGCAGCGTAGCCGGGGGTGGCTACACCTTC
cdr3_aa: CASSVAGGGYTF

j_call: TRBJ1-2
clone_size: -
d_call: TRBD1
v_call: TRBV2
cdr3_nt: TGTGCCAGCAGTGAAGCGCCGGGACAGAACTATGGCTACACCTTC
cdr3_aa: CASSEAPGQNYGYTF

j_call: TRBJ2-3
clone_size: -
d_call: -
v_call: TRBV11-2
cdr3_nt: TGTGCCAGCAGCCCTGACAGTAACACAGATACGCAGTATTTT
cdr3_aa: CASSPDSNTDTQYF

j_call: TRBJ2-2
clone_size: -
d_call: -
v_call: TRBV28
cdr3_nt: TGTGCCAGCACCTCCTCACAGGGAGACACCGGGGAGCTGTTTTTT
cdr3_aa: CASTSSQGDTGELFF

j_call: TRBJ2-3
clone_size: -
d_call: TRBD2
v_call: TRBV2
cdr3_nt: TGTGCCAGCAGTAAAAGGACTAGCGGGAGAACAGATACGCAGTATTTT
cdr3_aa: CASSKRTSGRTDTQYF

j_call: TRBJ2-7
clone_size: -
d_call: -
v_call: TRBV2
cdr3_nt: TGTGCCAGCAGTGAGGCTTGGAGGGCCGGCGCCTACGAGCAGTACTTC
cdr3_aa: CASSEAWRAGAYEQYF

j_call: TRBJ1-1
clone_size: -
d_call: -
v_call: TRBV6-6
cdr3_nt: TGTGCCAGCAGCGACACGGGTAGGGGTTATACCACTGAAGCTTTCTTT
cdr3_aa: CASSDTGRGYTTEAFF

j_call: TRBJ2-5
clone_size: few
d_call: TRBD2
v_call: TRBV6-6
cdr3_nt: TGTGCCAGCAGGCAACTAGCGGGACAAGAGACCCAGTACTTC
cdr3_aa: CASRQLAGQETQYF

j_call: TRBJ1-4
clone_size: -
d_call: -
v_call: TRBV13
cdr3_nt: TGTGCCAGCAGCTTAGGGCGGAATGAAAAACTGTTTTTT
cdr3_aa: CASSLGRNEKLFF

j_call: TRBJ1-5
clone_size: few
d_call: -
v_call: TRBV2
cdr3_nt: TGTGCCAGCAGTGTCAGGGTATGGCAGCCCCAGCATTTT
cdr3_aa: CASSVRVWQPQHF

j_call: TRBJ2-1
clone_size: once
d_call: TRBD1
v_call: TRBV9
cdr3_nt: TGTGCCAGCAGCGTAGATGGGACAGGGGGCCGCGGTGAGCAGTTCTTC
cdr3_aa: CASSVDGTGGRGEQFF

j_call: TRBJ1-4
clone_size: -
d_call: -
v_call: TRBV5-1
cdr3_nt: TGCGCCAGCAGCTCCCAGGGTTCTAATGAAAAACTGTTTTTT
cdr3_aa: CASSSQGSNEKLFF

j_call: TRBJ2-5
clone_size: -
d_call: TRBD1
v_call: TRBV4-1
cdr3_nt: TGCGCCAGCAGCCCCCGGGACAGGGAAGGGAGGGAGACCCAGTACTTC
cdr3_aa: CASSPRDREGRETQYF

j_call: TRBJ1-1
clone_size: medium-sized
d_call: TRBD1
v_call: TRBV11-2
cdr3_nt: TGTGCCAGCACCCGACAGGGGGGAATAATGAACACTGAAGCTTTCTTT
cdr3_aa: CASTRQGGIMNTEAFF

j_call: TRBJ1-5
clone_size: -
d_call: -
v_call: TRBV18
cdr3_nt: TGTGCCAGCTCACGGACAGAGAGCAATCAGCCCCAGCATTTT
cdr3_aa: CASSRTESNQPQHF

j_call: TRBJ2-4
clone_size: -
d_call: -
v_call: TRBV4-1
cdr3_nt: TGCGCCAGCAGCCAAGATTGGTCAGGGGTCATATCTCTAGCCAAAAACATTCAGTACTTC
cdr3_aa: CASSQDWSGVISLAKNIQYF

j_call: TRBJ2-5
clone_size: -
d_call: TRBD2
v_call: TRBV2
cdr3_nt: TGTGCCAGCAGCACTAGCGGGTCTGAGCAGTACTTC
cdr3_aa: CASSTSGSEQYF

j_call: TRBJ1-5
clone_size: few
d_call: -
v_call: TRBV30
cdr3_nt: TGTGCCTGGAGTTCAGGGGACACCCATCAGCCCCAGCATTTT
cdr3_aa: CAWSSGDTHQPQHF

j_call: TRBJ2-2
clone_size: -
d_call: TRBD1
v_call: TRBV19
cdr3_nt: TGTGCCAGTAGTATAACCGGGACAGCTCGAAGGGGCGGGGAGCTGTTTTTT
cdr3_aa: CASSITGTARRGGELFF

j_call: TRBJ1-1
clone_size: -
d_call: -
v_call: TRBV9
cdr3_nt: TGTGCCAGCAGCGCGAATGAGGCGGCCTACACTGAAGCTTTCTTT
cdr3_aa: CASSANEAAYTEAFF

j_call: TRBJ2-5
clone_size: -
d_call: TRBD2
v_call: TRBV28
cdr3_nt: TGTGCCAGCAGTTCGCCGACTAGCGGGAGGACTTTCCCCATTGAAGAGACCCAGTACTTC
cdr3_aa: CASSSPTSGRTFPIEETQYF

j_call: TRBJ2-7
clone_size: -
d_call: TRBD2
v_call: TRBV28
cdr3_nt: TGTGCCAGCAGTTCGCTAGCGGGAGCCAATCCGTACGAGCAGTACTTC
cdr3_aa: CASSSLAGANPYEQYF

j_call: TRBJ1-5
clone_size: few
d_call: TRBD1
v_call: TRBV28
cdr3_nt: TGTGCCAGCAGCGGGACAGTCCGGCAGCCCCAGCATTTT
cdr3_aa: CASSGTVRQPQHF

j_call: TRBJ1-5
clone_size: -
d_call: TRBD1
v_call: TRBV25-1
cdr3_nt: TGTGCCAGCAGTGAAGCCACGACAGGGGATCAGCCCCAGCATTTT
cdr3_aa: CASSEATTGDQPQHF

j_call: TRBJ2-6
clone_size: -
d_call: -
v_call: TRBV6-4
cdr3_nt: TGTGCCAGCAGTGCGGCGGGCTCTGGGGCCAACGTCCTGACTTTC
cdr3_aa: CASSAAGSGANVLTF

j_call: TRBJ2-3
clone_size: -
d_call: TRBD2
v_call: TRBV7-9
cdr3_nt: TGTGCCAGCAGCTTAGAGGCTAGCGGGAGGGCCACAGATACGCAGTATTTT
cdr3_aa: CASSLEASGRATDTQYF

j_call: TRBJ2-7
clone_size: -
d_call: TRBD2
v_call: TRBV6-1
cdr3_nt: TGTGCCAGCATCGTGGGGCTAGCGGCCTACGAGCAGTACTTC
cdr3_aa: CASIVGLAAYEQYF

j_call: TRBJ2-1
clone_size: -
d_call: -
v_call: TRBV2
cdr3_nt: TGTGCCAGCAGTGAAATGGCTGAGCAGTTCTTC
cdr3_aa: CASSEMAEQFF

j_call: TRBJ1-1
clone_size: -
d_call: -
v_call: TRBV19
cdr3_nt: TGTGCTACCGGAGGGGCTTTCTTT
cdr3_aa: CATGGAFF

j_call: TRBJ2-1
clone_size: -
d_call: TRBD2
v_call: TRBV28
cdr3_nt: TGTGCCAGCAGTCCTCTGACCGGGACTAGGCGCAATGAGCAGTTCTTC
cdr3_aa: CASSPLTGTRRNEQFF

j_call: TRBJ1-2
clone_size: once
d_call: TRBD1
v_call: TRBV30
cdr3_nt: TGTGCCTGGAGTTGGACAGGGGGACGAACTAACTATGGCTACACCTTC
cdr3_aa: CAWSWTGGRTNYGYTF

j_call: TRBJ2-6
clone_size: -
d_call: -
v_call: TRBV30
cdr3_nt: TGTGCCTGGAGTGTCCCCAGGGCCCCTGGGGCCAACGTCCTGACTTTC
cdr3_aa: CAWSVPRAPGANVLTF

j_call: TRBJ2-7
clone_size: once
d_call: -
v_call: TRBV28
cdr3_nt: TGTGCCAGCAGGAAGACGGAGGCTTCTTCCTACGAGCAGTACTTC
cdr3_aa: CASRKTEASSYEQYF

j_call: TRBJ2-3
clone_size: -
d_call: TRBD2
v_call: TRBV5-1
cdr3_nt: TGCGCCAGCAGCTTGTGGGCGGGAGAGAGGGCAGATACGCAGTATTTT
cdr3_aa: CASSLWAGERADTQYF

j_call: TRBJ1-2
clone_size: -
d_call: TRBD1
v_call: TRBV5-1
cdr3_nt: TGCGCCAGCAGCCCCCAGGGGGCTAACTATGGCTACACCTTC
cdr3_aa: CASSPQGANYGYTF

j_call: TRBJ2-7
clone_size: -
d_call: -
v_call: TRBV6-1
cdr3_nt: TGTGCCAGCAGTGAAGCCGGGACATCTACCTACGAGCAGTACTTC
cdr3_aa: CASSEAGTSTYEQYF

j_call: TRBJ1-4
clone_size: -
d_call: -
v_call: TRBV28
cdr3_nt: TGTGCCAGCAGTTTGCCAGGTTCTAATGAAAAACTGTTTTTT
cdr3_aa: CASSLPGSNEKLFF

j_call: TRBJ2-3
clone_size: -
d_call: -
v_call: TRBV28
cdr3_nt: TGTGCCAGCAGTTTAATTCCTCGCTCCTCCCGGACAGACTATACGCAGTATTTT
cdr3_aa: CASSLIPRSSRTDYTQYF

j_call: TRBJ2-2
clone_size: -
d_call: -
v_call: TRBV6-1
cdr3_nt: TGTGCCAGCAGTGAAGCAGGGAGGACCGGGGAGCTGTTTTTT
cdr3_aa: CASSEAGRTGELFF

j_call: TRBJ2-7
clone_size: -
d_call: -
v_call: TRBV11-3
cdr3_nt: TGTGCCAGCAGCTTATACACAGGGCAATCCTACGAGCAGTACTTC
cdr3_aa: CASSLYTGQSYEQYF

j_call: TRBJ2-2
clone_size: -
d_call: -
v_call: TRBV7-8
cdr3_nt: TGTGCCAGCAGCTTGGCGCCAGGGTACACCGGGGAGCTGTTTTTT
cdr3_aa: CASSLAPGYTGELFF

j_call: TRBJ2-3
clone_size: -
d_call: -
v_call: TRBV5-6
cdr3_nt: TGTGCCAGCAGCTTCGCGGGTTCAGATACGCAGTATTTT
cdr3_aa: CASSFAGSDTQYF